The clone carrying this T cell receptor (beta chain) was found a few times. What it binds is unknown. With 3 bases clipped from V and 4 bases from J, the junction kept 9 bases outside the gene matches. CDR1 and CDR2 from the germline V gene are MDHEN and SYDVKM. The CDR3 has 18 residues. This specimen comes from a study of response to subunit inactivated influenza vaccine. General study points: Authors suggested each seasonal influenza vaccination recruits few new T cells.

In TCRdb, the RT-PCR reads were re-called with MiXCR into one record per CDR3 protein. The data hold roughly 700,000 distinct CDR3 sequences, with 11% to 15% observed a single time. This receptor was obtained from a man aged 50-59 years who received an inactivated influenza vaccine. The chain joins TRBV28 to TRBJ2-1, with 13 bases fitting TRBD2. This specimen consisted of PBMCs from blood, obtained around 15 days before vaccination. CDR3 nucleotides: TGTGCCAGCAGTTTCCCAGGACTAGCGGGGGAAAAATACAATGAGCAGTTCTTC. Protein: CASSFPGLAGEKYNEQFF.